This T cell receptor beta chain originates from a study of T cell changes during pregnancy in multiple sclerosis (dated by TCRdb to 2018 to 2020). Context from the whole study: Changes in the T cell repertoire over the course of pregnancy were examined in this study in women with multiple sclerosis.

The germline V gene encodes CDR1 SGHVS and CDR2 FNYEAQ. There are 17 amino acids in the CDR3, from cysteine to phenylalanine inclusive. Only the CDR3 DNA is retained, 51 bases long and in frame from the first base. Cut back by 4 bases and 3 bases, the V and J ends lie 19 bases apart. Library preparation used the immunoSEQ multiplex PCR assay. TCRdb retrieved this table from immuneACCESS and kept in-frame rearrangements only. Not all clones are present; in checked studies, unresolved V genes account for under half, and no reason is known for the remainder. The sample records approximately 31,000 clones, approximately 90% of which are singletons. Over 3.5% of the sample is in the top ten clones. For this clone: Its antigen is unknown. Base qualities are not provided; no much larger clone lies one nucleotide away.

The receptor was isolated from a female donor with multiple sclerosis, enrolled in a pregnancy study. The material was CD8+ T cells from peripheral blood mononuclear cells, obtained in the second trimester of pregnancy. The chain uses TRBV7-6 and TRBJ2-1; 6 matching bases give a weak D call of TRBD2. The DNA is TGTGCCAGCAGCTCTGAAACCGGGACTCCCCTCTACAATGAGCAGTTCTTC. Translated, it gives CASSSETGTPLYNEQFF.